This T cell receptor beta chain emerged from a study of preoperative IRX-2 immunotherapy in early breast cancer. The V gene's germline CDR1 is KGHSH and CDR2 LQKENI. The CDR3 runs to 14 residues. V shed 5 bases and J shed 1 base, with 12 bases lying between them. The data were produced by immunoSEQ multiplex PCR, yet TCRdb's version contains in-frame clones alone and is incomplete. The sample records some 19,000 clones, around four fifths being singletons. Treatment given: preoperative locoregional IRX-2 cytokine immunotherapy. This phase Ib study tested locoregional IRX-2 cytokine immunotherapy given before surgery.

The sequencing here drew on lymph node tissue, taken after IRX-2 immunotherapy. The chain has TRBV18 and TRBJ2-7, with D possibly matching TRBD1 (5 bases). The TCR sequence derives from a human donor with breast cancer. In nucleotides, the CDR3 is TGTGCCAGCTCAATCGCCGACAGTTCCTACGAGCAGTACTTC. Translated, it gives CASSIADSSYEQYF.